This T cell receptor (beta chain) was identified during a study of T cells in Graves' hyperthyroidism and ophthalmopathy. Background on the study: Initial diagnosis, before any treatment, was when peripheral blood was collected. Broader study findings: Separating ophthalmopathy from stable hyperthyroidism was achieved by a 13 V-J model. Most thyroid clonotypes with frequency above 0.001 were detected in blood.

Orbital computed tomography, thyroid ultrasound, serum thyroxine and TRAb, and clinical symptoms together informed the diagnoses. This clonotype has at least ten counts. The antigen remains undetermined. Germline V CDR1 and CDR2: KGHDR, SFDVKD. V shed 4 bases and J 7 bases; nucleotides not matched to a gene: 10. This CDR3 contains 17 residues. From RNA transcripts, TCR beta CDR3 regions were amplified. When the TCR CDR3 underwent first-round RT-PCR, the HTBI primer set was used. MiXCR was run by TCRdb on the multiplex PCR reads, yielding one entry per CDR3 protein. The table includes about 710,000 distinct CDR3 sequences, less than 20% detected once.

Input material: blood. The sequence was collected from a man aged 18 to 29 with Graves' hyperthyroidism. The genes are TRBV24-1 and TRBJ2-1; 12 bases agree with TRBD2. CDR3 loop: CATSDHTSGRPGNEQFF. CDR3 DNA sequence: TGTGCCACCAGTGACCATACTAGCGGGAGGCCGGGTAATGAGCAGTTCTTC.